This T cell receptor (beta chain) was captured in a study of blood T cell repertoires in COVID-19. Overall study context: T cells, B-cell-depleted T cells, or PBMCs supplied cDNA or gDNA.

This clone was observed a few times. Sequencing was performed with immunoSEQ multiplex PCR; in TCRdb, only in-frame clones are kept and a portion is missing. The table lists fewer than 120,000 clones, 72% of them singletons, with under 10% in the top ten. Germline V gene lookup returns CDR1 MNHEY and CDR2 SVGEGT. This CDR3 comprises 15 residues. With 2 bases removed from V and 1 base from J, the gap between germline ends came to 11 bases. Sample: peripheral blood. V gene TRBV6-2 or TRBV6-3 combines with J gene TRBJ1-1, with D uncertain. This clonotype originated in a woman aged 60-70 years with acute or convalescent COVID-19. CDR3 amino acids: CASSYGRVANTEAFF. The CDR3, as DNA: TGTGCCAGCAGTTACGGGAGGGTAGCGAACACTGAAGCTTTCTTT.